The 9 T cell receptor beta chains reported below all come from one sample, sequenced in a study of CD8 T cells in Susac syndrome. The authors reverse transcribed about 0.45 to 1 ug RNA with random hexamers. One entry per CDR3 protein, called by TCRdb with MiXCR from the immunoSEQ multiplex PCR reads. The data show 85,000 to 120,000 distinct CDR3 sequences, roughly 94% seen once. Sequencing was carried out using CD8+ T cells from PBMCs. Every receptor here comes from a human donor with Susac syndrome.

CDR3 sequence reads: CASRDSYYNEQFF. CDR3 DNA: TGTGCCAGTCGGGACAGCTATTACAATGAGCAGTTCTTC. The chain links TRBV5-8 to TRBJ2-1, with 7 bases lining up with TRBD1. The V segment lost 8 bases and the J segment 4 bases; nucleotides outside the gene matches: 6. CDR1 and CDR2 (germline): SGHTS, YDEGEE. This CDR3 has 13 residues.

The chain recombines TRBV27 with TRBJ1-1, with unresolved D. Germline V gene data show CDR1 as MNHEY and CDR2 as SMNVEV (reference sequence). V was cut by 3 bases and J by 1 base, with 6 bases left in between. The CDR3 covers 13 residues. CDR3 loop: CASSFRRNTEAFF. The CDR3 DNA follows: TGTGCCAGCAGTTTTAGAAGGAACACTGAAGCTTTCTTT.

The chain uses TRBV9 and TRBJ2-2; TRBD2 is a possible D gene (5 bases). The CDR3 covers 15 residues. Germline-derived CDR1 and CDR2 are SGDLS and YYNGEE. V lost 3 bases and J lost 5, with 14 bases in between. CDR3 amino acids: CASSDGGWPTGELFF. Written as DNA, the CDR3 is TGTGCCAGCAGCGATGGCGGGTGGCCGACCGGGGAGCTGTTTTTT.

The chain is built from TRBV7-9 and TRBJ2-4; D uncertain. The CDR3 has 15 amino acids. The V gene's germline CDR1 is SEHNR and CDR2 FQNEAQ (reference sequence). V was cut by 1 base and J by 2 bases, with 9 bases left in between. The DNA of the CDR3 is TGTGCCAGCAGCTTAGTCTCAGGCCCCAAAAACATTCAGTACTTC. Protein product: CASSLVSGPKNIQYF.

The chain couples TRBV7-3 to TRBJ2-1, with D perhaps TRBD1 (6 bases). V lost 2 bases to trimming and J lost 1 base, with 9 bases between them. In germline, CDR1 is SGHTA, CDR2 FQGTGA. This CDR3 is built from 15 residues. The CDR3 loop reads CASSLGGNSYNEQFF. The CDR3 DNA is TGTGCCAGCAGCTTAGGGGGCAATTCCTACAATGAGCAGTTCTTC.

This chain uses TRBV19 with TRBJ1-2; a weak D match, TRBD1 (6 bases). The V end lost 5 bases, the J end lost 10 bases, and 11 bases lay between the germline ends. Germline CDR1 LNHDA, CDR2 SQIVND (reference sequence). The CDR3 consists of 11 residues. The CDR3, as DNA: TGTGCCAGTAGTTTCGGACAGATCTACACCTTC. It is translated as CASSFGQIYTF.

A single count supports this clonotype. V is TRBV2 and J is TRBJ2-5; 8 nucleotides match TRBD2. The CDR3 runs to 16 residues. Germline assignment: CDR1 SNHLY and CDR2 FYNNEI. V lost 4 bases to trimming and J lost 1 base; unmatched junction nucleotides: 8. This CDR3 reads CASSGLSGVPQETQYF. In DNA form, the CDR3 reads TGTGCCAGCAGTGGCCTTAGCGGGGTTCCCCAAGAGACCCAGTACTTC.

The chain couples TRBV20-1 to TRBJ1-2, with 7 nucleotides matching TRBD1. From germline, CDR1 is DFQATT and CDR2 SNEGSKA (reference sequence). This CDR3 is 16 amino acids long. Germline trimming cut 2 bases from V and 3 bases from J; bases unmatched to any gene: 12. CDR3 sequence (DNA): TGCAGTGCTAGAAACCCCCCGGGGCAGGGGGACTATGGCTACACCTTC. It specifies CSARNPPGQGDYGYTF.

In DNA, the CDR3 is TGTGCCAGTAGCGCCGGGACCTTACACCAACGAGAGACCCAGTACTTC. Protein product: CASSAGTLHQRETQYF. This sequence joins TRBV19 and TRBJ2-5; D assignment may be TRBD1 or TRBD2 (5 bases each). This CDR3 has 16 residues. Germline V lookup: CDR1 LNHDA, CDR2 SQIVND (reference sequence). Trimming took 6 bases from V and 4 from J, leaving 21 bases between them.